This T cell receptor (beta chain) was captured by sequencing in a study of blood T cell repertoires in COVID-19. Germline loops: CDR1 MNHEY, CDR2 SMNVEV (reference sequence). CDR3 length equals 14 residues. V was clipped by 6 bases and J by 7 bases; unmatched bases: 6. The assay was immunoSEQ multiplex PCR, and TCRdb's table has in-frame clones only and misses some. Of about 380,000 clones listed, roughly 77% are singletons. This TCR was recovered from a human donor with acute or convalescent COVID-19. The donor label of this sample is uncertain. The specimen sequenced was peripheral blood. The chain carries TRBV27 and TRBJ1-4, with 9 bases fitting TRBD1. The CDR3 here is CASRSQGAREKLFF. In nucleotides, the CDR3 is TGTGCCAGCAGGTCACAGGGGGCGCGTGAAAAACTGTTTTTT.